The 9 T cell receptor beta chains in this list originate from one sample, sequenced in a study of blood T cell repertoires in COVID-19. Sequenced by immunoSEQ multiplex PCR; TCRdb stores in-frame clones only, minus some. Of about 180,000 clones listed, about nine tenths are singletons. Sequenced: PBMCs or T cells enriched from blood (not recorded which). Receptors were obtained from a woman in her late teens or twenties who had recovered from COVID-19.

CDR3 coding DNA: TGCGCCAGCAGCTTATCCGGTTTCCCCTACGAGCAGTACTTC. It yields the protein CASSLSGFPYEQYF. V and J are TRBV5-1 and TRBJ2-7; no clear D. The CDR3 totals 14 residues. Trimming removed 2 bases at V and 2 bases at J, with 11 bases between. Germline CDR1 is SGHRS and CDR2 is YFSETQ.

This sequence joins TRBV4-2 and TRBJ2-3, with 11 nucleotides matching TRBD2. There are 17 residues in the CDR3. V lost 6 bases and J lost 6; bases outside the gene matches: 14. Germline values: CDR1 LGHNA, CDR2 YNFKEQ. In DNA form, the CDR3 reads TGTGCCAGCAGTCTCATGACTAGCGGGGCCTTAAAGGATACGCAGTATTTT. It translates to CASSLMTSGALKDTQYF.

This sequence joins TRBV28 and TRBJ2-7; 9 bases are shared with TRBD1. Losses at the gene ends were 2 bases for V and 4 bases for J; bases not matched to a gene: 6. The CDR3 is made up of 15 amino acids. Germline CDR1 MDHEN, CDR2 SYDVKM. DNA for the CDR3: TGTGCCAGCAGTTTACCAGGGACAGGGAGATACGAGCAGTACTTC. This gives the protein CASSLPGTGRYEQYF. The complete variable domain, with remaining parts taken from reference TRBV28 and TRBJ2-7, reads DVKVTQSSRYLVKRTGEKVFLECVQDMDHENMFWYRQDPGLGLRLIYFSYDVKMKEKGDIPEGYSVSREKKERFSLILESASTNQTSMYLCASSLPGTGRYEQYFGPGTRLTVT.

This chain joins TRBV6-5 and TRBJ2-1; tentative D call: TRBD1 (6 bases). This CDR3 is built from 15 residues. Trimming shortened V by 3 bases and J by 7 bases, and 16 bases separated the two germline ends. Germline CDR1 MNHEY, CDR2 SVGAGI. CDR3 nucleotides: TGTGCCAGCAGTTATCGGCAGGGGATCTGGAATGAGCAGTTCTTC. As protein: CASSYRQGIWNEQFF.

The chain carries TRBV5-1 and TRBJ1-2; D might be TRBD1 (6 bases). Germline loops: CDR1 SGHRS, CDR2 YFSETQ. V lost 0 bases, J lost 8 bases, and 14 bases lay in between. This CDR3 contains 14 residues. The CDR3 region has the DNA TGCGCCAGCAGCTTGGGTACAGGGAAAAACGGCTACACCTTC. Translating it yields CASSLGTGKNGYTF. The whole variable domain, remainder taken from reference TRBV5-1 and TRBJ1-2, is KAGVTQTPRYLIKTRGQQVTLSCSPISGHRSVSWYQQTPGQGLQFLFEYFSETQRNKGNFPGRFSGRQFSNSRSEMNVSTLELGDSALYLCASSLGTGKNGYTFGSGTRLTVV.

V and J are TRBV6-2 or TRBV6-3 and TRBJ1-4; no definite D call. This CDR3 is built from 14 residues. The V end was cut by 0 bases, the J end by 8 bases, with 10 bases between. CDR1 MNHEY and CDR2 SVGEGT come from the germline V gene. DNA for the CDR3: TGTGCCAGCAGTTACTCCGCGGAGGGAGAAAAACTGTTTTTT. Translation: CASSYSAEGEKLFF.

V gene TRBV28 combines with J gene TRBJ1-2; TRBD1 matches 7 bases. Trimming cost V 5 bases and J 2 bases; bases outside gene matches: 8. The CDR3 totals 15 residues. From germline, CDR1 is MDHEN and CDR2 SYDVKM. The CDR3 sequence is CASSPGTDLNYGYTF. In nucleotides, the CDR3 is TGTGCCAGCAGTCCCGGGACAGATCTCAACTATGGCTACACCTTC.

The chain carries TRBV5-6 and TRBJ1-2; no firm D call. The CDR3 sequence is 16 residues long. The germline V gene has CDR1 SGHDT and CDR2 YYEEEE. The ends were cut back, 1 base at V and 0 bases at J, with 13 bases in the middle. CDR3 sequence: CASSLSVYLSNYGYTF. The DNA of the CDR3 is TGTGCCAGCAGCTTGTCGGTTTACCTTTCTAACTATGGCTACACCTTC.

Here the CDR3 reads CASSPRTGGYEQYF. For the CDR3, the DNA is TGCGCCAGCAGCCCCAGGACAGGGGGCTACGAGCAGTACTTC. The chain uses TRBV5-1 and TRBJ2-7; 10 bases align to TRBD1. Germline values: CDR1 SGHRS, CDR2 YFSETQ. The CDR3 runs 14 residues. Trimming at V came to 4 bases and at J to 3 bases, leaving 4 bases not matched to a gene.